A single sample is the source of the 24 T cell receptor beta chains below, sequenced in a study of blood T cell repertoires in COVID-19. Libraries were prepared by immunoSEQ multiplex PCR; TCRdb keeps only in-frame clonotypes and omits some of them. The sample holds about 160,000 clones, 85% seen once. Material: peripheral blood. The receptor set was obtained from a human donor with acute or convalescent COVID-19. The donor label of this sample is uncertain.

This rearrangement joins TRBV7-8 to TRBJ1-4; no clear D gene. The V and J ends lost 3 bases and 7 bases respectively, with 6 bases between them. CDR1 and CDR2 (germline): SGHVS, FQNEAQ. The CDR3 runs 12 residues. CDR3 nucleotides: TGTGCCAGCAGCTTTAACGGTGAAAAACTGTTTTTT. Encoded protein: CASSFNGEKLFF.

The chain links TRBV3-1 (or the pseudogene TRBV3-2) to TRBJ2-7; 12 nucleotides agree with TRBD1. This CDR3 contains 22 residues. The V segment lost 3 bases and the J segment 6 bases; nucleotides outside the gene matches: 27. Germline V gene lookup returns CDR1 LGHDT and CDR2 YNNKEL (reference sequence). The CDR3 DNA sequence: TGTGCCAGCAGCCATGCTCATGACCGGGACAGGGGGCGTATTGGGGGACCCGGCGAGCAGTACTTC. This codes for CASSHAHDRDRGRIGGPGEQYF.

The chain is built from TRBV19 and TRBJ1-2; no definite D call. The germline CDR1 and CDR2 sequences are LNHDA and SQIVND (reference sequence). V lost 2 bases to trimming and J lost 1 base, with 8 bases between them. The CDR3 is 14 residues long. The CDR3 loop is CASSITYSNYGYTF. CDR3 DNA: TGTGCCAGTAGTATAACCTACAGTAACTATGGCTACACCTTC. Drawing the rest from reference TRBV19 and TRBJ1-2, the complete variable domain is DGGITQSPKYLFRKEGQNVTLSCEQNLNHDAMYWYRQDPGQGLRLIYYSQIVNDFQKGDIAEGYSVSREKKESFPLTVTSAQKNPTAFYLCASSITYSNYGYTFGSGTRLTVV.

This clone was found a few times. The gene calls are TRBV19 and TRBJ1-1; weak D call: TRBD1 (6 bases). V lost 5 bases and J 9 bases, leaving 13 bases between the germline ends. The V gene's germline CDR1 is LNHDA and CDR2 SQIVND (reference sequence). CDR3 size: 12 residues. The CDR3 spells CASSHHRDQAFF. The CDR3 nucleotides are TGTGCCAGTAGTCACCACAGGGATCAAGCTTTCTTT.

This clone was seen just once. The V and J genes are TRBV11-3 and TRBJ2-3; 7 bases agree with TRBD1. V lost 5 bases to trimming and J lost 3 bases; unmatched junction nucleotides: 8. The CDR3 contains 15 residues. Germline CDR1 reads SGHNT; CDR2 reads YENEEA. This chain's CDR3 is CASSAQGMRTDTQYF. The CDR3 nucleotides are TGTGCCAGCAGCGCACAGGGGATGAGGACAGATACGCAGTATTTT.

V and J are TRBV30 and TRBJ1-6, with D possibly matching TRBD1 (6 bases). The CDR3 is made up of 14 amino acids. Trimming left V 8 bases short and J 3 bases short, with 14 bases between. CDR1 is GTSNPN and CDR2 is SVGIG in the germline V gene (reference sequence). Here the CDR3 DNA reads TGTGCCACAAACCAGGGGATCTATAATTCACCCCTCCACTTT. Translating it yields CATNQGIYNSPLHF.

The rearrangement joins TRBV27 to TRBJ1-5; the D gene is possibly TRBD1 (6 bases). This CDR3 spans 15 amino acids. Germline assignment: CDR1 MNHEY and CDR2 SMNVEV (reference sequence). Trimming stripped 4 bases from V and 10 bases from J, with 20 bases between. The CDR3 DNA is TGTGCCAGCAGTTGGGTCGGCAGGGGTCTTCAACCCCAGCATTTT. This codes for CASSWVGRGLQPQHF.

The chain uses TRBV15 and TRBJ2-1; TRBD1 matches 7 bases. The trim removed 0 bases at V and 6 bases at J, leaving 8 bases unmatched. The CDR3 extends over 16 amino acids. Germline CDR1 reads LNHNV; CDR2 reads YYDKDF (reference sequence). DNA for the CDR3: TGTGCCACCAGCAGAGATACGAGGGGGCGCCTCAATGAGCAGTTCTTC. Translation gives CATSRDTRGRLNEQFF.

The V gene is TRBV4-3, the J gene TRBJ1-4; TRBD1 aligns across 7 bases. Germline V gene sequence: CDR1 LGHNA, CDR2 YSLEER. Germline trimming cut 3 bases from V and 8 bases from J; bases unmatched to any gene: 18. The CDR3 is 18 amino acids. For the CDR3, the DNA is TGCGCCAGCAGCCACCGAATCGGACAGGTTCAACGTGGGGAAAAACTGTTTTTT. Translating it yields CASSHRIGQVQRGEKLFF.

For the CDR3, the DNA is TGTGCCAGCAGCTTTAGACAGGGGGTTTACTATGGCTACACCTTC. Translating it yields CASSFRQGVYYGYTF. This chain connects TRBV7-8 to TRBJ1-2; 9 positions match TRBD1. The germline V gene encodes CDR1 SGHVS and CDR2 FQNEAQ. V shed 3 bases and J 3 bases; nucleotides not matched to a gene: 5. This CDR3 has 15 residues.

This rearrangement joins TRBV7-3 to TRBJ2-2; 11 nucleotides line up with TRBD2. CDR3 size: 15 residues. Germline CDR1 is SGHTA and CDR2 is FQGTGA. V trimming: 2 bases; J trimming: 5 bases; junction bases outside the gene matches: 1. The CDR3 nucleotides are TGTGCCAGCAGCTTAGCTAGCGGGGGGACCGGGGAGCTGTTTTTT. It encodes CASSLASGGTGELFF.

The chain combines TRBV30 with TRBJ1-3; no clear D. From germline, CDR1 is GTSNPN and CDR2 SVGIG (reference sequence). There are 12 residues in the CDR3. Between the trimmed V and J ends, which lost 4 bases and 4 bases, there was a span of 8 bases. CDR3 in amino acids: CAWTNRGNTIYF. CDR3 DNA sequence: TGTGCCTGGACGAATCGGGGAAACACCATATATTTT.

V and J are TRBV19 and TRBJ2-4; tentatively, D is TRBD2 (5 bases). The CDR3 length is 15 residues. Germline lookup yields CDR1 LNHDA and CDR2 SQIVND (reference sequence). Between the trimmed V and J ends, which lost 5 bases and 0 bases, there was a span of 11 bases. CDR3 sequence reads: CASSGLDLAKNIQYF. The DNA of the CDR3 is TGTGCCAGTAGTGGACTGGACCTAGCCAAAAACATTCAGTACTTC. Complete variable domain (other parts from reference TRBV19 and TRBJ2-4): DGGITQSPKYLFRKEGQNVTLSCEQNLNHDAMYWYRQDPGQGLRLIYYSQIVNDFQKGDIAEGYSVSREKKESFPLTVTSAQKNPTAFYLCASSGLDLAKNIQYFGAGTRLSVL.

The V call is TRBV5-1, the J call TRBJ2-5, with TRBD2 matching over 8 bases. Germline loops: CDR1 SGHRS, CDR2 YFSETQ. The CDR3 loop spans 15 amino acids. J gave up 5 bases and V 4 bases, and 10 bases lay outside the gene matches. The CDR3 here is CASSTPSGGGETQYF. The CDR3 DNA follows: TGCGCCAGCAGCACCCCGAGCGGGGGCGGGGAGACCCAGTACTTC.

V and J are TRBV10-2 and TRBJ2-3; 8 bases fit TRBD1. This CDR3 has 14 amino acids. The V and J ends lost 6 bases and 3 bases, in that order; junction bases with no gene match: 5. CDR1 and CDR2 from the germline V gene are WSHSY and SAAADI. The CDR3, as DNA: TGCGCCAGCAGAGACAGGGGTGGTACAGATACGCAGTATTTT. It is translated as CASRDRGGTDTQYF.

Concerning this clone: This specimen includes other DNA sequences encoding the same CDR3. The rearrangement links TRBV2 to TRBJ1-5, with D possibly matching TRBD1 (6 bases). V was cut by 6 bases and J by 2 bases, with 14 bases left in between. The length of the CDR3 is 15 residues. From germline, CDR1 is SNHLY and CDR2 FYNNEI. CDR3 sequence (DNA): TGTGCCAGCAGAGCAGGGGTAGTTGGCAATCAGCCCCAGCATTTT. Translating gives CASRAGVVGNQPQHF.

The chain uses TRBV11-2 and TRBJ1-1; D is uncertain. Germline loops: CDR1 SGHAT, CDR2 FQNNGV. V lost 4 bases and J 3 bases, leaving 18 bases between the germline ends. The CDR3 sequence is 16 residues long. The CDR3 region is CASSSSWGLEDTEAFF. CDR3 coding DNA: TGTGCCAGCAGCTCCTCCTGGGGTTTGGAGGACACTGAAGCTTTCTTT.

The V call is TRBV25-1, the J call TRBJ2-7, with 9 bases aligning to TRBD1. Germline lookup yields CDR1 MGHDK and CDR2 SYGVNS. The CDR3 contains 14 residues. V gave up 5 bases and J gave up 3 bases; unmatched junction bases: 5. The CDR3 bases are TGTGCCAGCAGTTCCGGGACAGGGATCTACGAGCAGTACTTC. This gives the protein CASSSGTGIYEQYF.

The chain combines TRBV6-2 or TRBV6-3 with TRBJ2-5; no clear D gene. Germline lookup yields CDR1 MNHEY and CDR2 SVGEGT. This CDR3 contains 16 residues. The ends were cut back, 2 bases at V and 4 bases at J, with 17 bases in the middle. In DNA, the CDR3 is TGTGCCAGCAGTTACCTCGCAGGCACAATCCGAGAGACCCAGTACTTC. It translates to CASSYLAGTIRETQYF.

The J gene is TRBJ2-7, the V gene TRBV7-6; D is perhaps TRBD2 (8 bases). Between the trimmed V and J ends, which lost 5 bases and 1 base, there was a span of 18 bases. This CDR3 has 16 residues. Germline V gene lookup returns CDR1 SGHVS and CDR2 FNYEAQ. The CDR3 DNA is TGTGCCAGCAGCCAGAGCGGGGGACAGTTATCCTACGAGCAGTACTTC. This codes for CASSQSGGQLSYEQYF.

V and J are TRBV18 and TRBJ2-7, with TRBD1 matching over 10 bases. Germline CDR1 KGHSH, CDR2 LQKENI. J gave up 2 bases and V 4 bases, and 5 bases lay outside the gene matches. CDR3 length: 15 amino acids. This chain's CDR3 is CASSQPGQGTYEQYF. CDR3 bases: TGTGCCAGCTCACAACCGGGACAGGGGACCTACGAGCAGTACTTC.

This clone was seen more than once but under ten times. This sequence joins TRBV5-1 and TRBJ1-2; D unresolved. The V gene lost 2 bases and the J gene lost 6 bases, with 17 bases spanning the gap. Germline V gene lookup returns CDR1 SGHRS and CDR2 YFSETQ. This CDR3 has 15 residues. CDR3 in amino acids: CASSLAAATTNGYTF. CDR3 nucleotides: TGCGCCAGCAGCTTAGCGGCTGCTACAACCAATGGCTACACCTTC.

This chain links TRBV10-3 with TRBJ2-3, with 7 bases identical to TRBD2. J lost 2 bases, V lost 6 bases, and 2 bases had no gene match. CDR1 ENHRY and CDR2 SYGVKD come from the germline V gene. The CDR3 spans 13 residues. CDR3 loop: CAIRRELTDTQYF. As DNA, the CDR3 is TGTGCCATCAGGCGGGAGCTCACAGATACGCAGTATTTT.

The V gene is TRBV5-1, the J gene TRBJ2-3; TRBD2 matches 9 bases. Germline V gene data show CDR1 as SGHRS and CDR2 as YFSETQ. The CDR3 contains 17 residues. Trimming took 3 bases from V and 4 from J; bases not matched to a gene: 12. The CDR3 nucleotides are TGCGCCAGCAGCTGGCTCTCTGGCGGGGGGGCTGCAGATACGCAGTATTTT. Protein sequence: CASSWLSGGGAADTQYF.